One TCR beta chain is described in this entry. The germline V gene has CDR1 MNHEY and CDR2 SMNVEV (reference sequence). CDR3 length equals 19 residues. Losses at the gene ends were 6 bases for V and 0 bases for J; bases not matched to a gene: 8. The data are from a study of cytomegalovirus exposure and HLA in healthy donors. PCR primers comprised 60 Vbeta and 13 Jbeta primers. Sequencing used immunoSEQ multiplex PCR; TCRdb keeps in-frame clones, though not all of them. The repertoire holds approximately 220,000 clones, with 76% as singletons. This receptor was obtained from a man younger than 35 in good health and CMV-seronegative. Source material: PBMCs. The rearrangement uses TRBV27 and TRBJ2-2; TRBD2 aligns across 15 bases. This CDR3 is CASRFLGTSGRSNTGELFF. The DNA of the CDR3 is TGTGCCAGCAGATTTCTTGGGACTAGCGGGAGGTCGAACACCGGGGAGCTGTTTTTT.